The present TCR beta chain was sequenced within a study of OX40 agonist ivuxolimab in advanced cancers. Study-level information: Ivuxolimab, an antibody acting as an agonist of OX40 (CD134), was used to treat patients.

This clone was seen just once. The method was immunoSEQ multiplex PCR; TCRdb's version includes in-frame clones alone and lacks a portion of them. Here the sample spans approximately 70,000 clones, approximately 90% being singletons. The CDR3 length is 15 residues. V was pared by 6 bases and J by 3 bases, with 14 bases between. Germline CDR1 is MNHEY and CDR2 is SMNVEV (reference sequence). Source: CD4+ or CD8+ T cells sorted from blood, taken in a trial of the OX40 agonist ivuxolimab. The receptor comes from an adult with an advanced solid tumor such as melanoma, head and neck, liver or kidney cancer. The rearrangement uses TRBV27 and TRBJ1-4; the D is unclear. The CDR3 spells CASRRTPRPNEKLFF. The CDR3 coding sequence is TGTGCCAGCAGAAGGACCCCCAGACCTAATGAAAAACTGTTTTTT.